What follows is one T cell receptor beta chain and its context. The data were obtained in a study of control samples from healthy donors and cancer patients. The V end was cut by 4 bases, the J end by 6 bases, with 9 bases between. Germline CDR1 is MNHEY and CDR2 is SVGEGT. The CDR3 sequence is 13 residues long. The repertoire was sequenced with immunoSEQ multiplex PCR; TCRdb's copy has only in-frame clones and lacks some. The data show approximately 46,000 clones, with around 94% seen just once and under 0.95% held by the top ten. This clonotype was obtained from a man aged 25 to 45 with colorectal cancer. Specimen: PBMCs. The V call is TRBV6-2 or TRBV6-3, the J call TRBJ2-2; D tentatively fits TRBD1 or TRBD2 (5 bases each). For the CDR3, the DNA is TGTGCCAGCAGTTGGGGGTCCCCCGGGGAGCTGTTTTTT. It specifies CASSWGSPGELFF.